This T cell receptor beta chain was sequenced in a study of graft-versus-host responses after intestinal transplantation. TCRdb keeps only in-frame clones here, not all; method: immunoSEQ multiplex PCR. The sample lists tens of thousands of clones, roughly 87% occurring once. Comments on this clone: The antigen is unknown.

The germline gives CDR1 SNHLY, CDR2 FYNNEI. The CDR3 sequence is 14 residues long. Between the trimmed V and J ends, which lost 5 bases and 0 bases, there was a span of 10 bases. Whole-study findings and limits: GvH clones were identified in recipient marrow, with some first appearing in ileum or blood.

The TCR comes from a human donor who received an intestinal transplant. The chain combines TRBV2 with TRBJ1-1; TRBD1 is a possible D gene (5 bases). Sequenced material: unstimulated CD8+ T cells sorted from spleen or lymph node cells, taken before intestinal transplant. Written as DNA, the CDR3 is TGTGCCAGCAGTCCACAGGAGGTGAACACTGAAGCTTTCTTT. It specifies CASSPQEVNTEAFF.